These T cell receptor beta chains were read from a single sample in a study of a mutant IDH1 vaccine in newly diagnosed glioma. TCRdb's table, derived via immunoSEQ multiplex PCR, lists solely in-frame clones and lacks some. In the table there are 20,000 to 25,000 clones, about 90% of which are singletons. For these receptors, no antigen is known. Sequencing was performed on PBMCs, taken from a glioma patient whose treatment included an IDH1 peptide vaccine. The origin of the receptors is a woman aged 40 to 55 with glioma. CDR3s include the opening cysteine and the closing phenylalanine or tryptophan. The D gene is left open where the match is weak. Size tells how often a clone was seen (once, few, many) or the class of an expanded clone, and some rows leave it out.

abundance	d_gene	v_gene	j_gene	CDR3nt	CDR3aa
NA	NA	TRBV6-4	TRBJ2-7	TGTGCCAAGCAGAGGGGGAAACCCTACGAGCAGTACTTC	CAKQRGKPYEQYF
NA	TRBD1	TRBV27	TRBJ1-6	TGTGCCATCAAGATTTGGGGACAGGGATATTCACCCCTCCACTTT	CAIKIWGQGYSPLHF
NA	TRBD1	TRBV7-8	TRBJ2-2	TGTGCCAGCAGGTTGGGACAGGGCTACACCGGGGAGCTGTTTTTT	CASRLGQGYTGELFF
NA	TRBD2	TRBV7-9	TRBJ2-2	TGTGCCAGCAGCACTAGCGGGAGGGCCGGGACCGGGGAGCTGTTTTTT	CASSTSGRAGTGELFF
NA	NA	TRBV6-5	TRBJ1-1	TGTGCCAGCAGTTCCACAGGAGGGAACACTGAAGCTTTCTTT	CASSSTGGNTEAFF
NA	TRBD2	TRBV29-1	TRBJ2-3	TGCAGCGGGACTACTAGCGCCGGTCCGGATACGCAGTATTTT	CSGTTSAGPDTQYF
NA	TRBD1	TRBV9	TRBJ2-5	TGTGCCAGCAGCGTAGCGGGGACAGGACAAGAGACCCAGTACTTC	CASSVAGTGQETQYF
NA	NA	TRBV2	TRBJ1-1	TGTGCCGCAGCGGTACCGGGACGTGGCACTGAAGCTTTCTTT	CAAAVPGRGTEAFF
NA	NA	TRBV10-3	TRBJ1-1	TGTGCCATCAGACAGGGGAACACTGAAGCTTTCTTT	CAIRQGNTEAFF
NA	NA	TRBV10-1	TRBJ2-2	TGCGCCCATAGGATTTCCGGGGAGCTGTTTTTT	CAHRISGELFF
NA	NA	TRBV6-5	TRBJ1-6	TGTGCCAGCAGTTACTCGAGATCACCCCTCCACTTT	CASSYSRSPLHF
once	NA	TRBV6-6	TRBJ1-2	TGTGCCAGCAGTAGCCTCGTATCCCGTGGATATGGCTACACCTTC	CASSSLVSRGYGYTF
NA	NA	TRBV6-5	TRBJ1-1	TGTGCCAGCAGCCCCCAGGGATTCACTGAAGCTTTCTTT	CASSPQGFTEAFF
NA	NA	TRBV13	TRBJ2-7	TGTGCCAGCAGCTTGTGGGGGGACGAGCAGTACTTC	CASSLWGDEQYF
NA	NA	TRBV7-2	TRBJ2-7	TGTGCCAGCAGCTTACGGATTAGCGGTTCCTACGAGCAGTACTTC	CASSLRISGSYEQYF
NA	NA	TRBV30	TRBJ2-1	TGTGCCTGTGACGATAGCGGACTGGGTGAGCAGTTCTTC	CACDDSGLGEQFF
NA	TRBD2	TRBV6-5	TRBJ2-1	TGTGCCAGCGCAGGGACTAACCCCTACAATGAGCAGTTCTTC	CASAGTNPYNEQFF
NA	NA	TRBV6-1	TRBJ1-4	TGTGCCAGCAGTGAATACGCAGTTCGGTCCTCGGCGCTGTTTTTT	CASSEYAVRSSALFF
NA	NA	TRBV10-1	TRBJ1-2	TGCGCCAGCAGTGAGGGACCGTACTATGGCTACACCTTC	CASSEGPYYGYTF
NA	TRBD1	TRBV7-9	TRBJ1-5	TGTGCCAGCAGTTTGACAGGGAACAATCAGCCCCAGCATTTT	CASSLTGNNQPQHF
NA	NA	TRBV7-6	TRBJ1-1	TGTGCCAGCAGCTCCCAACACGGGACTGAAGCTTTCTTT	CASSSQHGTEAFF
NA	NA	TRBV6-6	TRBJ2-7	TGTGCCAGCAGTGCCTCCTACGAGCAGTACTTC	CASSASYEQYF
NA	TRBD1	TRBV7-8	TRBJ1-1	TGTGCCAGCAGCTTAGTCACAGGGGGGACTGAAGCTTTCTTT	CASSLVTGGTEAFF
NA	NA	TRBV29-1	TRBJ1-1	TGCAGCGTTTTCACAATGAACACTGAAGCTTTCTTT	CSVFTMNTEAFF
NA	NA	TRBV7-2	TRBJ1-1	TGTGCCAGCAGCCAACGGGTTTTGAGGGACACTGAAGCTTTCTTT	CASSQRVLRDTEAFF
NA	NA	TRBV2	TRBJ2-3	TGTGCCAGCAAATTTACCCCCACAGATACGCAGTATTTT	CASKFTPTDTQYF
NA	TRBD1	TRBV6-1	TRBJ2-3	TGTGCCAGCAGTGAAGCCCTTGGACAGGGGGGGGGAGATACGCAGTATTTT	CASSEALGQGGGDTQYF
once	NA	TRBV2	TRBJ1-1	TGTGCCAGCAATAGGGTAGTGAACACTGAAGCTTTCTTT	CASNRVVNTEAFF
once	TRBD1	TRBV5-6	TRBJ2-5	TGTGCCAGCAGCCGCAGGGGGTCAGAGACCCAGTACTTC	CASSRRGSETQYF
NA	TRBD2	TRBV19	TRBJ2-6	TGTGCCAGTACGGGACTATCTTTCTCTGGGGCCAACGTCCTGACTTTC	CASTGLSFSGANVLTF
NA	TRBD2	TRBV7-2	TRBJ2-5	TGTGCCAGCAGCTTAGCGTCGGTTCTAGCGGGTCTCCAAGAGACCCAGTACTTC	CASSLASVLAGLQETQYF
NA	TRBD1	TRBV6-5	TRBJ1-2	TGTGCCAGCAGCCAGGACAGAAGGGGGCTCTATGGCTACACCTTC	CASSQDRRGLYGYTF
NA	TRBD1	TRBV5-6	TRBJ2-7	TGTGCCAGCAGCTCAACCGGGACAGTTTCCTACGAGCAGTACTTC	CASSSTGTVSYEQYF
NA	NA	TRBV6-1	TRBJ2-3	TGTGCCAGCATTATGGCGGGCAGCACAGATACGCAGTATTTT	CASIMAGSTDTQYF
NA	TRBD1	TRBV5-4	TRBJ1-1	TGTGCCAGCAGCGGGGAGGGGGCGCTTGCTTTCTTT	CASSGEGALAFF
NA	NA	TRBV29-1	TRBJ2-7	TGCAGCGTTGAATTCAGCAGCGGACGAAGTTCCGAGCAGTACTTC	CSVEFSSGRSSEQYF
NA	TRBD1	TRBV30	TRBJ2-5	TGTGCCTGGAGCAGGGGGCTAAGAGAGACCCAGTACTTC	CAWSRGLRETQYF
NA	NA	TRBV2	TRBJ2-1	NA	CASSGWGTGATSVFF
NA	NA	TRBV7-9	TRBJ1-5	TGTGCCAGCAGCCCCAACCACCATGGGCAGCCCCAGCATTTT	CASSPNHHGQPQHF
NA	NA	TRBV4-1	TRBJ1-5	TGCGCCAGCAGCCCGGGGGTAGGGCAGCCCCAGCATTTT	CASSPGVGQPQHF
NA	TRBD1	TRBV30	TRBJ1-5	TGTGCCTGGAGTAGACAGGGGTATCAGCCCCAGCATTTT	CAWSRQGYQPQHF
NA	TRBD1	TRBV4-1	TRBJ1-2	TGCGCCAGCAGCCAAGTACAGGACAGGGTCTACGGCTACACCTTC	CASSQVQDRVYGYTF
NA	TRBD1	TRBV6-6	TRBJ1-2	TGTGCCAGCAGTTACGACAGGGGGGCCTATGGCTACACCTTC	CASSYDRGAYGYTF
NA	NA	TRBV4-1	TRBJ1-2	TGCGCCAGCAGCCTTGACAGCAACTATGGCTACACCTTC	CASSLDSNYGYTF